A single sample is the source of the 6 T cell receptor beta chains below, sequenced in a study of blood T cells in healthy people across ages. Combining a sample-barcoded 5' primer with a J-beta primer mix, a second PCR ran for roughly 7 to 12 cycles. Each CDR3 protein gets one entry after TCRdb re-called the 5' RACE reads with MiXCR. The table has 1.5 million to 2 million distinct CDR3 sequences, roughly 52% seen once. The material sequenced was blood. All receptors come from a woman between 40 and 50 years old in good health.

V gene TRBV2 combines with J gene TRBJ1-5; D remains unclear. The V gene lost 6 bases and the J gene lost 3 bases, with 12 bases spanning the gap. The CDR3 has 14 residues. The germline V gene has CDR1 SNHLY and CDR2 FYNNEI. The CDR3 nucleotides are TGTGCCAGCAGACAGAACAACCTCAATCAGCCCCAGCATTTT. This translates into CASRQNNLNQPQHF.

This clonotype is a singleton in its sample. V and J are TRBV7-2 and TRBJ2-4; 7 nucleotides agree with TRBD1. The J call may be incorrect, as the DNA end agrees better with TRBJ2-7. CDR1 is SGHTA and CDR2 is FQGNSA in the germline V gene. This CDR3 has 14 residues. The CDR3 here is CASRTFDRAGEQYF. The CDR3 region has the DNA TGTGCCAGCAGGACTTTTGACAGGGCCGGCGAGCAGTACTTC.

The rearrangement joins TRBV7-9 to TRBJ2-7; D not certain. Per germline, CDR1 SEHNR and CDR2 FQNEAQ (reference sequence). Trimming shortened V by 2 bases and J by 2 bases, and 13 bases separated the two germline ends. The CDR3 is made up of 15 amino acids. CDR3 DNA sequence: TGTGCCAGCAGCTTACTGTCGGTTGGGGCCTACGAGCAGTACTTC. Its translation: CASSLLSVGAYEQYF.

CDR3 residues: CASSYSTGQVTYEQYF. The DNA of the CDR3 is TGTGCCAGCAGTTACTCGACGGGACAGGTAACCTACGAGCAGTACTTC. This chain uses TRBV6-5 with TRBJ2-4; 8 bases are a match to TRBD1. The J call is uncertain, as TRBJ2-7 better fits the DNA end. The CDR3 contains 16 residues. CDR1 and CDR2 (germline): MNHEY, SVGAGI.

The sample holds a few counts of this clonotype. The rearrangement joins TRBV9 to TRBJ2-1; D remains ambiguous. V was shortened by 0 bases and J by 8 bases, with 6 bases between the two germline ends. The CDR3 has 12 residues. Germline V gene sequence: CDR1 SGDLS, CDR2 YYNGEE. CDR3 DNA: TGTGCCAGCAGCGTAGTCAGAGATGAGCAGTTCTTC. Translation: CASSVVRDEQFF.

The DNA of the CDR3 is TGTGCCAGCAGGCGACTAGCAGATACGCAGTATTTT. Encoded protein: CASRRLADTQYF. The chain combines TRBV7-2 with TRBJ2-3; tentatively, D is TRBD2 (6 bases). Between the trimmed V and J ends, which lost 6 bases and 4 bases, there was a span of 8 bases. CDR3 size: 12 residues. Per germline, CDR1 SGHTA and CDR2 FQGNSA. The entire variable domain, with the rest obtained from reference TRBV7-2 and TRBJ2-3, is as follows: GAGVSQSPSNKVTEKGKDVELRCDPISGHTALYWYRQSLGQGLEFLIYFQGNSAPDKSGLPSDRFSAERTGGSVSTLTIQRTQQEDSAVYLCASRRLADTQYFGPGTRLTVL.